The rows below give T cell receptor beta chains drawn from one sample of a study of T-cell reconstitution after alpha-beta-depleted transplantation in children. Each CDR3 protein gets one entry after TCRdb re-called the PCR reads with MiXCR. Counted here are approximately 350,000 distinct CDR3 sequences, around a tenth occurring once; the ten biggest clones make up 2.4%. The specimen comprised PBMCs from the stem cell graft donor, sampled from the stem cell graft. All receptors come from a human donor who donated a stem cell graft to a child with acute lymphoblastic leukemia. The CDR3 runs from the conserved cysteine through the conserved F or W. A D gene is named only where the DNA matches it firmly. Not all rows give a size; the values are once, few, many and, for expanded clones, a class.

>TRBJ1-2|NA|NA|TRBV5-1
CASSSGGAEGYTF
TGCGCCAGCAGCTCGGGGGGCGCGGAAGGCTACACCTTC
>TRBJ2-1|many|NA|TRBV7-9
CASSLGQGYNNEQFF
TGTGCCAGCAGCTTAGGCCAGGGCTACAACAATGAGCAGTTCTTC
>TRBJ2-3|many|NA|TRBV7-9
CASSWADTQYF
TGTGCCAGCAGCTGGGCAGATACGCAGTATTTT
>TRBJ1-4|NA|NA|TRBV7-9
CASRPTTPSADNEKLFF
TGTGCCAGCAGGCCTACCACGCCAAGTGCAGATAATGAAAAACTGTTTTTT
>TRBJ2-1|few|NA|TRBV3-1
CASSQGLAGLLNEQFF
TGTGCCAGCAGCCAAGGCCTCGCGGGATTATTGAATGAGCAGTTCTTC
>TRBJ2-5|NA|TRBD2|TRBV5-1
CASSPQRGGETQYF
TGCGCCAGCAGCCCCCAGCGGGGGGGAGAGACCCAGTACTTC
>TRBJ2-7|NA|TRBD2|TRBV12-3/TRBV12-4
CASSPRLAEADEQYF
TGTGCCAGCAGTCCTCGACTAGCGGAGGCGGACGAGCAGTACTTC
>TRBJ2-1|few|NA|TRBV21-1
CASSLESSYNEQFF
TGTGCCAGCAGTCTGGAGAGCTCCTACAATGAGCAGTTCTTC
>TRBJ1-5|few|NA|TRBV5-1
CASSPGEGNQPQHF
TGCGCCAGCAGCCCCGGGGAGGGCAATCAGCCCCAGCATTTT
>TRBJ2-1|few|NA|TRBV20-1
CSPVAASYNEQFF
TGCAGTCCGGTAGCGGCCTCCTACAATGAGCAGTTCTTC
>TRBJ2-7|NA|NA|TRBV4-3
CASSPLGDRVEQYF
TGCGCCAGCAGCCCCCTTGGGGATAGAGTCGAGCAGTACTTC
>TRBJ2-3|many|TRBD1|TRBV12-3/TRBV12-4
CASSPGWGQGASDTQYF
TGTGCCAGCAGTCCTGGGTGGGGACAGGGGGCCTCAGATACGCAGTATTTT
>TRBJ1-1|NA|NA|TRBV11-1
CASSLNELKTGKNTEAFF
TGTGCCAGCAGCCTGAACGAACTAAAGACAGGAAAGAACACTGAAGCTTTCTTT
>TRBJ1-5|many|NA|TRBV27
CASSSLGNQPQHF
TGTGCCAGCAGTTCTTTAGGTAATCAGCCCCAGCATTTT
>TRBJ2-7|NA|TRBD1|TRBV7-9
CASSLGQGRSYEQYF
TGTGCCAGCAGCTTGGGACAGGGGCGTTCCTACGAGCAGTACTTC
>TRBJ1-5|NA|NA|TRBV7-2
CASSPIGGGSNQPQHF
TGTGCCAGCAGCCCCATTGGGGGAGGCAGCAATCAGCCCCAGCATTTT
>TRBJ2-1|NA|NA|TRBV29-1
CSVAYGNGNEQFF
TGCAGCGTTGCATACGGGAACGGCAATGAGCAGTTCTTC
>TRBJ2-7|NA|TRBD1|TRBV5-1
CASSLQQGSFEQYF
TGCGCCAGCAGCTTGCAACAGGGGTCGTTCGAGCAGTACTTC
>TRBJ2-4|NA|NA|TRBV2
CASSEFLIGIIQYF
TGTGCCAGCAGTGAATTCCTTATCGGTATCATTCAGTACTTC
>TRBJ2-3|NA|NA|TRBV5-1
CATQLANDATQYF
TGCGCCACCCAGCTAGCGAATGACGCTACGCAGTATTTT
>TRBJ2-6|many|NA|TRBV9
CASSAVPGANVLTF
TGTGCCAGCAGCGCAGTGCCTGGGGCCAACGTCCTGACTTTC
>TRBJ2-2|many|TRBD2|TRBV5-1
CASSLQTSGTGELFF
TGCGCCAGCAGCTTGCAGACTAGCGGGACCGGGGAGCTGTTTTTT
>TRBJ2-7|NA|NA|TRBV28
CASRISGVPYEQYF
TGTGCCAGCAGGATTAGCGGCGTTCCCTACGAGCAGTACTTC
>TRBJ2-2|few|TRBD1|TRBV12-3/TRBV12-4
CASSPDRGHSGELFF
TGTGCCAGCAGCCCAGACAGGGGGCATAGCGGGGAGCTGTTTTTT
>TRBJ2-1|many|TRBD1|TRBV15
CATSRGTGDINEQFF
TGTGCCACCAGCAGAGGGACAGGGGATATCAATGAGCAGTTCTTC
>TRBJ2-1|many|NA|TRBV25-1
CASSEWAGYNEQFF
TGTGCCAGCAGTGAATGGGCCGGGTACAATGAGCAGTTCTTC
>TRBJ2-5|few|NA|TRBV5-1
CASSLTASQGTQYF
TGCGCCAGCAGCTTGACTGCGAGTCAGGGGACCCAGTACTTC
>TRBJ2-1|few|TRBD2|TRBV24-1
CATRGLAVAPVDEQFF
TGTGCCACCAGAGGACTAGCGGTCGCACCTGTCGATGAGCAGTTCTTC
>TRBJ2-2|many|TRBD1|TRBV7-3
CASSRTGGSTGELFF
TGTGCCAGCAGCAGGACAGGGGGAAGCACCGGGGAGCTGTTTTTT
>TRBJ2-7|few|TRBD2|TRBV11-2
CASSLQAGGTYEQYF
TGTGCCAGCAGCTTACAAGCGGGAGGAACCTACGAGCAGTACTTC
>TRBJ2-3|few|NA|TRBV5-1
CASTALSTDTQYF
TGCGCCAGCACAGCCCTCAGCACAGATACGCAGTATTTT
>TRBJ2-5|NA|TRBD1|TRBV5-1
CASRTGTGGWTETQYF
TGCGCCAGCAGGACCGGGACAGGGGGCTGGACAGAGACCCAGTACTTC
>TRBJ2-3|NA|NA|TRBV20-1
CSARANWGTDTQYF
TGCAGTGCTAGAGCAAACTGGGGCACAGATACGCAGTATTTT
>TRBJ2-1|few|TRBD2|TRBV6-1
CASSRRAGGLYGEQFF
TGTGCCAGCAGTCGGAGAGCGGGAGGACTCTATGGGGAGCAGTTCTTC
>TRBJ1-2|many|NA|TRBV12-3/TRBV12-4
CASSLTRPSSNYGYTF
TGTGCCAGCAGTTTAACCAGGCCCTCCTCAAACTATGGCTACACCTTC
>TRBJ2-7|NA|NA|TRBV28
CASSLSNLYEQYF
TGTGCCAGCAGTTTATCAAACCTCTACGAGCAGTACTTC
>TRBJ2-1|many|TRBD2|TRBV4-2
CASSPLAGGPNEQFF
TGTGCCAGCAGCCCACTAGCGGGAGGGCCCAATGAGCAGTTCTTC
>TRBJ2-1|NA|NA|TRBV6-4
CASSDSSDPHNEQFF
TGTGCCAGCAGCGATTCTAGCGACCCACACAATGAGCAGTTCTTC
>TRBJ2-3|NA|NA|TRBV5-1
CASSTMARGTDTQYF
TGCGCCAGCAGCACCATGGCGCGAGGCACAGATACGCAGTATTTT
>TRBJ2-4|few|NA|TRBV7-2
CASSLNPGSVIQYF
TGTGCCAGCAGCTTAAATCCGGGGTCGGTCATTCAGTACTTC
>TRBJ2-3|many|NA|TRBV5-1
CASSFFGPGGTDTQYF
NA
>TRBJ2-1|many|TRBD1|TRBV6-5
CASSFTGTDYNEQFF
TGTGCCAGCAGTTTCACCGGGACAGACTACAATGAGCAGTTCTTC
>TRBJ2-2|few|NA|TRBV6-1
CASSEGFAGELFF
TGTGCCAGCAGTGAGGGGTTCGCCGGGGAGCTGTTTTTT
>TRBJ2-6|NA|TRBD1|TRBV7-6
CASSLNRGETSGANVLTF
TGTGCCAGCAGCCTTAACAGGGGGGAGACCTCTGGGGCCAACGTCCTGACTTTC
>TRBJ2-1|few|TRBD2|TRBV29-1
CSVDGVRERPRIAYNEQFF
TGCAGCGTTGATGGGGTGCGGGAGCGTCCTAGGATAGCCTACAATGAGCAGTTCTTC
>TRBJ2-1|few|NA|TRBV12-3/TRBV12-4
CASRLANVGVSSYNEQFF
TGTGCCAGCAGGTTGGCAAATGTGGGCGTTAGCTCCTACAATGAGCAGTTCTTC
>TRBJ2-4|few|TRBD2|TRBV7-9
CASSLGGLALAKNIQYF
TGTGCCAGCAGCTTAGGGGGACTAGCCTTAGCCAAAAACATTCAGTACTTC
>TRBJ2-2|many|NA|TRBV12-3/TRBV12-4
CASSFGRRSTGELFF
TGTGCCAGCAGTTTTGGGAGGCGGAGCACCGGGGAGCTGTTTTTT
>TRBJ1-5|many|NA|TRBV5-5
CASSFSGARLQPQHF
TGTGCCAGCAGCTTTAGCGGGGCGCGTCTTCAGCCCCAGCATTTT
>TRBJ1-1|few|NA|TRBV12-3/TRBV12-4
CASSPRVGRGTEAFF
TGTGCCAGCAGCCCCCGGGTAGGGAGGGGCACTGAAGCTTTCTTT
>TRBJ2-5|NA|TRBD2|TRBV5-6
CASTLISGSETQYF
TGTGCCAGCACTTTGATTAGCGGGAGTGAGACCCAGTACTTC
>TRBJ2-1|few|NA|TRBV12-3/TRBV12-4
CASSLAGLNEQFF
TGTGCCAGCAGCCTGGCGGGGTTGAATGAGCAGTTCTTC
>TRBJ1-4|NA|NA|TRBV20-1
CSARYPGGEKLFF
TGCAGTGCTAGGTACCCGGGGGGTGAAAAACTGTTTTTT
>TRBJ2-1|few|NA|TRBV6-2/TRBV6-3
CASSRTRRQFF
TGTGCCAGCAGTCGAACTCGGAGGCAGTTCTTC
>TRBJ1-1|NA|NA|TRBV28
CASSLRGGRPEAFF
TGTGCCAGCTCCCTGCGGGGGGGACGCCCTGAAGCTTTCTTT
>TRBJ2-5|NA|TRBD2|TRBV10-3
CAISEIVASGGIQETQYF
TGTGCCATCAGTGAGATTGTGGCTAGCGGGGGAATCCAAGAGACCCAGTACTTC
>TRBJ2-3|few|TRBD2|TRBV7-8
CASSLVGREGDTQYF
TGTGCCAGCAGCTTAGTGGGCAGGGAGGGAGATACGCAGTATTTT
>TRBJ2-7|few|NA|TRBV5-1
CASSLEYRYEQYF
TGCGCCAGCAGCTTGGAATACAGGTACGAGCAGTACTTC
>TRBJ2-7|NA|TRBD2|TRBV9
CASSDLGAGDYEQYF
TGTGCCAGCAGCGACCTCGGGGCGGGAGACTACGAGCAGTACTTC